This TCR beta chain originates from a study of blood T cells in healthy people across ages. This clonotype was recorded at least ten times. A second PCR of 7 to 11 cycles used a sample-barcoded 5' primer and a J-beta primer mix. One entry per CDR3 protein, called by TCRdb with MiXCR from the 5' RACE reads. Of roughly 1,500,000 distinct CDR3 sequences in the sample, 30% to 40% were seen once. This clonotype was obtained from a woman younger than 45 in good health. The material sequenced was blood.

The CDR3 protein is CSARALGYEAFF. The CDR3 nucleotides are TGCAGTGCTAGAGCCCTGGGATACGAAGCTTTCTTT. The chain uses TRBV20-1 and TRBJ1-1; D unclear. This CDR3 spans 12 amino acids. The germline CDR1 and CDR2 sequences are DFQATT and SNEGSKA (reference sequence). Trimming stripped 1 base from V and 8 bases from J, with 11 bases between.